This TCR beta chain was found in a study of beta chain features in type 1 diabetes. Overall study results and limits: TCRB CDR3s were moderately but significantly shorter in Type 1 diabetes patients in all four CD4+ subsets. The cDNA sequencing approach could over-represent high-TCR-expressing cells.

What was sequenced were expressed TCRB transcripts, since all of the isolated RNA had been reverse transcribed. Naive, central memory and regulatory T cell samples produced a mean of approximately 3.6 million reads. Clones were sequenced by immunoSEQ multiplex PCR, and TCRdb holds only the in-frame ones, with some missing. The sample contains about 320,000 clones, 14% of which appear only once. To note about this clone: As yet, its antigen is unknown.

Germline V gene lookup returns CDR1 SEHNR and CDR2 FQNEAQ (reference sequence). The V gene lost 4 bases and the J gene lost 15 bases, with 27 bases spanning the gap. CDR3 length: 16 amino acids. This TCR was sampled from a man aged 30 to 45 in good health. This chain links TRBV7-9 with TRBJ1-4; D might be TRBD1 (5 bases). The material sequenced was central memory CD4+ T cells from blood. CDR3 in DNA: TGTGCCAGCAGCTCGACCATCAGGGCACGTGAAAATTGGGTGTTTTTT. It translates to CASSSTIRARENWVFF.